The 6 T cell receptor beta chains below come from one sample, sequenced in a study of radiation and T cells in renal cell carcinoma. Measured with immunoSEQ multiplex PCR; TCRdb has only the in-frame clones, and not every one. Of some 64,000 clones listed, over 65% are singletons. Time point defined: blood 4 weeks post-SBRT, at nephrectomy. Specified treatment: 15 Gy SBRT to primary tumor, nephrectomy 4 weeks later. The sample was blood, taken from a patient whose treatment included radiotherapy and nephrectomy. Receptor source: a man aged 55 to 70 with renal cell carcinoma.

V and J are TRBV11-3 and TRBJ2-1; 8 nucleotides line up with TRBD2. Germline V gene sequence: CDR1 SGHNT, CDR2 YENEEA. V lost 1 base, J lost 0 bases, and 5 bases stayed unmatched. The CDR3 has 17 amino acids. The CDR3 loop reads CASSLGVAGSSYNEQFF. The CDR3 nucleotides are TGTGCCAGCAGCTTAGGGGTAGCGGGAAGCTCCTACAATGAGCAGTTCTTC.

This chain uses TRBV4-3 with TRBJ2-7, with D unresolved. Germline-derived CDR1 and CDR2 are LGHNA and YSLEER. CDR3 length equals 15 residues. The germline V and J ends were trimmed by 1 base and 0 bases, with 10 bases remaining between them. The CDR3 region has the DNA TGCGCCAGCAGCCAAGCGAACTTGCTCTCCTACGAGCAGTACTTC. Its protein product is CASSQANLLSYEQYF.

The chain links TRBV30 to TRBJ1-5; tentative D call: TRBD1 (5 bases). CDR1 and CDR2 from the germline V gene are GTSNPN and SVGIG (reference sequence). This CDR3 contains 13 residues. V lost 7 bases, J lost 4 bases, and 14 bases lay in between. This chain's CDR3 is CASQGDLNQPQHF. CDR3 bases: TGTGCCTCCCAAGGGGATTTGAATCAGCCCCAGCATTTT. Variable domain in full (rest from reference TRBV30 and TRBJ1-5): SQTIHQWPATLVQPVGSPLSLECTVEGTSNPNLYWYRQAAGRGLQLLFYSVGIGQISSEVPQNLSASRPQDRQFILSSKKLLLSDSGFYLCASQGDLNQPQHFGDGTRLSIL.

The CDR3 region has the DNA TGTGCCAGCAGCTCGGGACAGATGTCTGGGAACACTGAAGCTTTCTTT. It yields the protein CASSSGQMSGNTEAFF. The chain is built from TRBV5-4 and TRBJ1-1, with TRBD1 identical over 7 bases. The CDR3 is 16 amino acids. V gave up 3 bases and J gave up 1 base; unmatched junction bases: 9. The germline CDR1 and CDR2 sequences are SGHNT and YYREEE (reference sequence).

For this clone: Germline and junction disagree at one end, which may indicate a read error. The chain couples TRBV6-1 to TRBJ1-5; the D is unclear. The CDR3 sequence is 13 residues long. Germline lookup yields CDR1 MNHNS and CDR2 SASEGT. CDR3 loop: CASIEQFDQPQHF. Written as DNA, the CDR3 is TGTGCCAGCATTGAACAGTTCGACCAGCCCCAGCATTTT.

This chain links TRBV7-2 with TRBJ1-1; D is unclear. V was cut by 7 bases and J by 3 bases, with 18 bases left in between. Per the germline V gene, CDR1 is SGHTA and CDR2 is FQGNSA. The CDR3 covers 15 residues. CDR3 in amino acids: CASIYNPGVDTEAFF. The CDR3 coding sequence is TGTGCCAGCATCTATAACCCCGGGGTCGACACTGAAGCTTTCTTT.